This note documents a single T cell receptor (beta chain) sequence. This may arise from a read error, as a much more abundant clone is one base away. This record belongs to a study of T cells in Graves' hyperthyroidism and ophthalmopathy. From RNA transcripts, TCR beta CDR3 regions were amplified. When the TCR CDR3 underwent first-round RT-PCR, the HTBI primer set was used. TCRdb reanalysed the multiplex PCR reads using MiXCR and keeps one entry per CDR3 protein. The repertoire consists of fewer than 650,000 distinct CDR3 sequences, with about 14% occurring once and the leading ten covering 5.8%. The germline CDR1 and CDR2 sequences are LNHDA and SQIVND (reference sequence). This CDR3 region has 15 residues. Unmatched junction bases numbered 4, after V lost 3 bases and J lost 2 bases.

The source is a woman in her twenties or thirties with Graves' hyperthyroidism that later progressed to Graves' ophthalmopathy. V and J are TRBV19 and TRBJ2-7, with TRBD1 identical over 10 bases. The sequenced material came from blood. In DNA, the CDR3 is TGTGCCAGTAGTATGTTCGGACAGGGGGCCTACGAGCAGTACTTC. It translates to CASSMFGQGAYEQYF. Filled out from reference TRBV19 and TRBJ2-7, the complete variable domain reads DGGITQSPKYLFRKEGQNVTLSCEQNLNHDAMYWYRQDPGQGLRLIYYSQIVNDFQKGDIAEGYSVSREKKESFPLTVTSAQKNPTAFYLCASSMFGQGAYEQYFGPGTRLTVT.